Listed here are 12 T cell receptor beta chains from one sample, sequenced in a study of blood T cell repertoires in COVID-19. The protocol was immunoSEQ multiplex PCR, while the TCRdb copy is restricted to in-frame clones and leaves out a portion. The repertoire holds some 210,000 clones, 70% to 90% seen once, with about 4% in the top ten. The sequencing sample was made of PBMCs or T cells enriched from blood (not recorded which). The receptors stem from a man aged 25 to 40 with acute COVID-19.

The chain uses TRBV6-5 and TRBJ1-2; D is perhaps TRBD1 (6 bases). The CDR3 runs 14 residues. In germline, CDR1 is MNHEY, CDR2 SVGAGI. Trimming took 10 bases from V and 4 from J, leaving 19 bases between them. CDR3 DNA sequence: TGTGCCATTAGAAAAACCAAGGACAGCTATGGCTACACCTTC. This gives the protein CAIRKTKDSYGYTF.

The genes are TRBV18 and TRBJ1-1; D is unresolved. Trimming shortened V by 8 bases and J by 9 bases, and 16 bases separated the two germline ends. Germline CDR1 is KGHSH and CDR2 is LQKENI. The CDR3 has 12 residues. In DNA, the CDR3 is TGTGCCAGCAGAGAGAGGGCGGGCCAAGCTTTCTTT. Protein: CASRERAGQAFF.

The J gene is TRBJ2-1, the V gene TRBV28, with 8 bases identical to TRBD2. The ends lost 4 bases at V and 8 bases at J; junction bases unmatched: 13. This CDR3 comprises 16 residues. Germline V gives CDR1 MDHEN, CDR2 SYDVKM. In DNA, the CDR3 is TGTGCCAGCAGTTGGATGTACAGCGGGGGCACCGATGAGCAGTTCTTC. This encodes CASSWMYSGGTDEQFF.

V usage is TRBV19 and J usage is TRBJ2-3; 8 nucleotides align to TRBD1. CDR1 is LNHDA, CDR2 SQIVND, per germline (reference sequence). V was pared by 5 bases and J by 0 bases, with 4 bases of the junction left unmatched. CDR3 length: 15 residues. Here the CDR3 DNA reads TGTGCCAGTAGTCCGGGACAGGATAGCACAGATACGCAGTATTTT. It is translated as CASSPGQDSTDTQYF.

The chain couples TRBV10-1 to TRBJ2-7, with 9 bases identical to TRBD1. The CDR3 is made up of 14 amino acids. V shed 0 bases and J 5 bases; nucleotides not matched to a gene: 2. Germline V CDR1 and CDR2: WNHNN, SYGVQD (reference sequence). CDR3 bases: TGCGCCAGCAGTGAGTCGGGACAGGGACACGAGCAGTACTTC. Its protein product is CASSESGQGHEQYF.

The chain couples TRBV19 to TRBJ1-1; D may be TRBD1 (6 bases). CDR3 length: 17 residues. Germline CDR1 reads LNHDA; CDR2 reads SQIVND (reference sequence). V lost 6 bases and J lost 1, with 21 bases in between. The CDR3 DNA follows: TGTGCCAGTAGATATGGAAACAGGGTAGTCGGGAACACTGAAGCTTTCTTT. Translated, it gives CASRYGNRVVGNTEAFF.

The CDR3 sequence is CASNRLEGSFQPQHF. The CDR3 nucleotides read TGCGCCAGCAACCGACTGGAGGGCAGTTTTCAGCCCCAGCATTTT. The chain joins TRBV10-1 to TRBJ1-5, with D unclear. The V and J ends lost 7 bases and 6 bases respectively, with 19 bases between them. The CDR3 length is 15 residues. CDR1 is WNHNN and CDR2 is SYGVQD in the germline V gene (reference sequence).

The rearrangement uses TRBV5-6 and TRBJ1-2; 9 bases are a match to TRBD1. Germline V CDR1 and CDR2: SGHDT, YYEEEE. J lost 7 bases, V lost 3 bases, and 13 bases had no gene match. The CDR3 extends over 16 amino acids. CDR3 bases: TGTGCCAGCAGCTCTTTCGGGACAGGGAATTTTGGTGGCTACACCTTC. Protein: CASSSFGTGNFGGYTF.

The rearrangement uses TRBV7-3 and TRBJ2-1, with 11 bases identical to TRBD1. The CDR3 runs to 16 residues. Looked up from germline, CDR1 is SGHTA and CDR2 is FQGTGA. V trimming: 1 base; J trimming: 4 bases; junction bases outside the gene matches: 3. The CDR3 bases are TGTGCCAGCAGCTTAAACGGACAGGGGGCTTACAATGAGCAGTTCTTC. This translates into CASSLNGQGAYNEQFF. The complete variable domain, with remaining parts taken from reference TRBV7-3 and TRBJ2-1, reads GAGVSQTPSNKVTEKGKYVELRCDPISGHTALYWYRQSLGQGPEFLIYFQGTGAADDSGLPNDRFFAVRPEGSVSTLKIQRTERGDSAVYLCASSLNGQGAYNEQFFGPGTRLTVL.

The CDR3 loop is CATMDRGIFNTGELFF. Here the CDR3 DNA reads TGTGCCACCATGGACAGGGGGATATTTAACACCGGGGAGCTGTTTTTT. The chain couples TRBV15 to TRBJ2-2; 10 nucleotides agree with TRBD1. CDR1 and CDR2 (germline): LNHNV, YYDKDF (reference sequence). The V gene end was trimmed by 7 bases and the J gene end by 2 bases; junction bases not matched to a gene: 7. The CDR3 loop spans 16 amino acids.

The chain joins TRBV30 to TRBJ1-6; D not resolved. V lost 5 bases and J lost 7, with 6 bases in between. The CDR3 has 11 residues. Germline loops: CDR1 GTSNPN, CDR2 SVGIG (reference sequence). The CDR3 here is CAWEQNSPLHF. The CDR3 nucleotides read TGTGCCTGGGAACAGAATTCACCCCTCCACTTT. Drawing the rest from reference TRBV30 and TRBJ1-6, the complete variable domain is SQTIHQWPATLVQPVGSPLSLECTVEGTSNPNLYWYRQAAGRGLQLLFYSVGIGQISSEVPQNLSASRPQDRQFILSSKKLLLSDSGFYLCAWEQNSPLHFGNGTRLTVT.

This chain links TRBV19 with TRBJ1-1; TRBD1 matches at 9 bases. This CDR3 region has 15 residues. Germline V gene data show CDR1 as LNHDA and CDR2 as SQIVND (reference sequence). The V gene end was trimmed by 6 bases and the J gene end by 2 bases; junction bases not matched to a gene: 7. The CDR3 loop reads CASSPDRGGNTEAFF. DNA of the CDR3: TGTGCCAGTAGCCCTGACAGGGGGGGAAACACTGAAGCTTTCTTT.